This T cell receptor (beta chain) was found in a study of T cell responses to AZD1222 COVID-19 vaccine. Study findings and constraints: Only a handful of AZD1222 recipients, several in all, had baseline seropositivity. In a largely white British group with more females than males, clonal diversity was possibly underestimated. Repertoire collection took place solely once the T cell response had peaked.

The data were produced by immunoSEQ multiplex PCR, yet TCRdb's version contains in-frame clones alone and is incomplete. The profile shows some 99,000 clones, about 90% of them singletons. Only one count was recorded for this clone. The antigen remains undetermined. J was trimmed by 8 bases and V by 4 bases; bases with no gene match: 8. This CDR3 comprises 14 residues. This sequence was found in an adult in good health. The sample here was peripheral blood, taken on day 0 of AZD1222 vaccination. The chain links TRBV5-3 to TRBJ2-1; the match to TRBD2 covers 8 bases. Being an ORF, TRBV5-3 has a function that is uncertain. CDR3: CARSAGTSNDEQFF. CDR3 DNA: TGTGCCAGAAGCGCCGGGACTAGTAATGATGAGCAGTTCTTC.